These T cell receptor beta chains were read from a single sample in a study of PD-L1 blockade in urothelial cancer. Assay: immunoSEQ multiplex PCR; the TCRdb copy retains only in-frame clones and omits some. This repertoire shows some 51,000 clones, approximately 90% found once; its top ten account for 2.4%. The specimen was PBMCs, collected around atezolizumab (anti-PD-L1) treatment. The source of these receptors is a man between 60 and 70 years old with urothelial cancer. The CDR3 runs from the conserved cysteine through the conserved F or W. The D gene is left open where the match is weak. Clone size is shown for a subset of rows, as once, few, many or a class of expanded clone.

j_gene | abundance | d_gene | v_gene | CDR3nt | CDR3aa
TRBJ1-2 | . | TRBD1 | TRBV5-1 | TGCGCCAGCAGCTTGGGGGACAGGGGGCGCCCCGGCTATGGCTACACCTTC | CASSLGDRGRPGYGYTF
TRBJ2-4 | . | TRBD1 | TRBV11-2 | TGTGCCAGCAGCCAGCGGGACAGGGAGAAAAACATTCAGTACTTC | CASSQRDREKNIQYF
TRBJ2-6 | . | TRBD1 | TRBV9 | TGTGCCAGCCACAGGGGCGATATCTCTGGGGCCAACGTCCTGACTTTC | CASHRGDISGANVLTF
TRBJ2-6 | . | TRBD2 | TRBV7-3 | TGTGCCAGCAGCCGAGAGGGACTAGTGGGCGGGGCCAACGTCCTGACTTTC | CASSREGLVGGANVLTF
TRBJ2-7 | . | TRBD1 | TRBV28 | TGTGCCAGCAGTCCCTCCGGACAGGGGGCAGGCGAGCAGTACTTC | CASSPSGQGAGEQYF
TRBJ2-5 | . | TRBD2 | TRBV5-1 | TGCGCCAGCAGCTTGGCCGGGCTAGCGGGGGGGCTAGAGACCCAGTACTTC | CASSLAGLAGGLETQYF
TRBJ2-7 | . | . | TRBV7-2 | TGTGCCAGCAGCTTCGGGTTCTCCGAGCAGTACTTC | CASSFGFSEQYF
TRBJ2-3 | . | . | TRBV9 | TGTGCCAGCAGCGTAGTAGGCACAGATACGCAGTATTTT | CASSVVGTDTQYF
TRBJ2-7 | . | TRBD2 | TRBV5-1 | TGCGCCAGCAGGACTAGCGGGGGAGAAGAGCAGTACTTC | CASRTSGGEEQYF
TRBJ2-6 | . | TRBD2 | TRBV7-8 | TGTGCCAGCAGCTTAGTGGGGGGGGGAGCCAACGTCCTGACTTTC | CASSLVGGGANVLTF
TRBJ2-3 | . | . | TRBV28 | TGTGCCAGCAGTTCCGGACTTAGCACAGATACGCAGTATTTT | CASSSGLSTDTQYF
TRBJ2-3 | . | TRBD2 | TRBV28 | TGTGCCAGCAGTTTATCCGGACTAGCGGCACCTTTCACAGATACGCAGTATTTT | CASSLSGLAAPFTDTQYF
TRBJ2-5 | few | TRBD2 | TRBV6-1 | TGTGCCAGCAGTGGTCGGACTAGCGGGAGAATCGGAGAGACCCAGTACTTC | CASSGRTSGRIGETQYF
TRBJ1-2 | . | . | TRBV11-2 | TGTGCCAGCAGCCGGGGTGGGGGGGGCAATGGCTACACCTTC | CASSRGGGGNGYTF
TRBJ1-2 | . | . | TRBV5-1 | TGCGCCAGCAGTCAACCGGACAAGGGTAACTATGGCTACACCTTC | CASSQPDKGNYGYTF
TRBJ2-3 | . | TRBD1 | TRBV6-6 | TGTGCCAGCAGTTATTTGGGGACAGGCGGCAGGGATACGCAGTATTTT | CASSYLGTGGRDTQYF
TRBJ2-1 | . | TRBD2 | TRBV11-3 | TGTGCCAGCAGCCCAGCCGGGCAACTAGCGGGTACAAATGAGCAGTTCTTC | CASSPAGQLAGTNEQFF
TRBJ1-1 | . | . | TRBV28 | TGTGCCAGCAGCCTCGGGGTTCTGGACCCCAGGCAGGCTTTCTTT | CASSLGVLDPRQAFF
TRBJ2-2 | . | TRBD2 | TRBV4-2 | TGTGCCAGCAGCCAAGAAAGGTCGACTAGCGGGGGGAACACCGGGGAGCTGTTTTTT | CASSQERSTSGGNTGELFF
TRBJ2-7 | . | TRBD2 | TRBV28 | TGTGCCAGCAGTCCCGGGACTATGCAGCCCGAGCAGTACTTC | CASSPGTMQPEQYF
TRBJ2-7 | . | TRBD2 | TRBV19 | TGTGCCAGTAGTCCCCGGGGGGGCGAGCAGTACTTC | CASSPRGGEQYF
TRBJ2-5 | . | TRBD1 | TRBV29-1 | TGCAGCGCGACCACAGGGGGCTTAGAGACCCAGTACTTC | CSATTGGLETQYF
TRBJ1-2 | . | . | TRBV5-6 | TGTGCCAGCAGCTATTACTCCAACCCGTATGGCTACACCTTC | CASSYYSNPYGYTF
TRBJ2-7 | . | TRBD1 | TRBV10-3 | TGTGCCATCAGTCGGGAAAGACAGGGTCAGCACGAGCAGTACTTC | CAISRERQGQHEQYF
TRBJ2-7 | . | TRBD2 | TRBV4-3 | TGCGCCAGCAGCCAAGCTGTGGCGGGGGGTGGCTACGAGCAGTACTTC | CASSQAVAGGGYEQYF
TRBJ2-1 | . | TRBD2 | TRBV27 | TGTGCCAGCGGCCAGCGGGAGGGCCCCTACAATGAGCAGTTCTTC | CASGQREGPYNEQFF